This TCR beta chain was obtained from a study of CD8+ T cells in alopecia areata. Germline V gives CDR1 SGHRS, CDR2 YFSETQ. This CDR3 has 15 amino acids. V lost 5 bases, J lost 0 bases, and 13 bases lay in between. Extracted RNA was reverse transcribed, and the resulting cDNA served as sequencing template. Some clones are missing from TCRdb's copy, which holds only in-frame ones; the method was immunoSEQ multiplex PCR. The profile covers hundreds of thousands of clones, with about three fifths appearing a single time and more than 0.85% taken by the ten largest. Treatment here: oral pan-JAK inhibitor, 5-10 mg twice daily.

This TCR was recovered from a human donor with alopecia areata. The chain links TRBV5-1 to TRBJ2-3; D is unresolved. The specimen was CD4+ T cells sorted from blood, collected around week 54, from a patient treated with tofacitinib. This chain's CDR3 is CASSYYLPSTDTQYF. The CDR3 DNA is TGCGCCAGCAGTTACTACCTTCCTAGCACAGATACGCAGTATTTT.